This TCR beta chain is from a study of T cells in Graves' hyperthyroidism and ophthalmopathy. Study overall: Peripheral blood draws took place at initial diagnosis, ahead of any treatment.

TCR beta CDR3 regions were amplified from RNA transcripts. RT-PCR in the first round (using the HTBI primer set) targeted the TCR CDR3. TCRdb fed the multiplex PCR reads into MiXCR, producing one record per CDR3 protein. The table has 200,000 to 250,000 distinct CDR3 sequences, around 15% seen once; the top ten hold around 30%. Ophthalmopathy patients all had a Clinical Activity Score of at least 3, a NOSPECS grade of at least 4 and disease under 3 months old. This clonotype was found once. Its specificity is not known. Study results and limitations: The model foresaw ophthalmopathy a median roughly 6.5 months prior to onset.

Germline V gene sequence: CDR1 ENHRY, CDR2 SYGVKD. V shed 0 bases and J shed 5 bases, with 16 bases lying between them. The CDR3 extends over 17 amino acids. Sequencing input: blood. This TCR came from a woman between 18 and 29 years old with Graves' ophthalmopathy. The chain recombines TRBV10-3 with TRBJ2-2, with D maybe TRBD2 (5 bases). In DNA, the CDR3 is TGTGCCATCAGTGAGTCTGGCCGAACAACGGGGACCGGGGAGCTGTTTTTT. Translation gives CAISESGRTTGTGELFF.